The entry that follows covers one T cell receptor beta chain sequence. Germline loops: CDR1 MNHNY, CDR2 SVGAGI (reference sequence). V was clipped by 7 bases and J by 7 bases, with 8 bases between them. The CDR3 runs 11 residues. The sample belongs to a study of technical replicates of blood from a few donors. TCRdb keeps only in-frame clones here, not all; method: immunoSEQ multiplex PCR. The data hold approximately 89,000 clones, with 85% to 95% observed a single time. This chain uses TRBV6-6 with TRBJ2-1, with D unclear. The clonotype was recovered from a human donor in good health. The specimen sequenced was T cells isolated from PBMCs. The CDR3 DNA reads TGTGCCAGCACGGCGGAAAATGAGCAGTTCTTC. Translating it yields CASTAENEQFF.